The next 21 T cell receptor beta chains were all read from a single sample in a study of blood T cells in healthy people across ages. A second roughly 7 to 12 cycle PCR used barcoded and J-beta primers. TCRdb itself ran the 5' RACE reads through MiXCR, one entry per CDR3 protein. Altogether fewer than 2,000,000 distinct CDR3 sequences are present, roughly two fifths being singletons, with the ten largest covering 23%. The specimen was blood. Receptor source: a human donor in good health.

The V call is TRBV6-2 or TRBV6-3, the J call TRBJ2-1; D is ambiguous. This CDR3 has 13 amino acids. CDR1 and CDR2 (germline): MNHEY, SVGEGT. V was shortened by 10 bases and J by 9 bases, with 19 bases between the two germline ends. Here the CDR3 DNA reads TGTGCCACCTCAACCACTCGAAGTTCTGAGCAGTTCTTC. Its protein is CATSTTRSSEQFF.

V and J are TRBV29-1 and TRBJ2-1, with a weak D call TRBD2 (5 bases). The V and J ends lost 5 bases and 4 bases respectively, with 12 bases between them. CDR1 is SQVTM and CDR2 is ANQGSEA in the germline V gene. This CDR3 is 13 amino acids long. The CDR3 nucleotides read TGCAGCGTTATTTGGACGGGGTACAATGAGCAGTTCTTC. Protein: CSVIWTGYNEQFF.

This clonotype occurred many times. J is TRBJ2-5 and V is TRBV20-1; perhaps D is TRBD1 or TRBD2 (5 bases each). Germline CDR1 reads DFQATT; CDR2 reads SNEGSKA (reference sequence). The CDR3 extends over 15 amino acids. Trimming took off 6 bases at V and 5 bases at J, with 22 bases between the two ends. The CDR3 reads CSAQRDPTVVETQYF. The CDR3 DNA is TGCAGTGCCCAGAGGGACCCGACCGTCGTTGAGACCCAGTACTTC.

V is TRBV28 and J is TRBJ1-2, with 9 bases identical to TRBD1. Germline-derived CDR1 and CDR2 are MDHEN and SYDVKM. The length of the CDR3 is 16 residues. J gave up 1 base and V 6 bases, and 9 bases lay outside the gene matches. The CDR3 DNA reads TGTGCCAGCAGCGTAACAGGGGGCCTTTTTAACTATGGCTACACCTTC. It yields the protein CASSVTGGLFNYGYTF.

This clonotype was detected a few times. For the CDR3, the DNA is TGTGCCACCCACTTCTATGGGGGGCGATCCGGGGGCTACACCTTC. This sequence encodes CATHFYGGRSGGYTF. This sequence joins TRBV15 and TRBJ1-2; possible D gene TRBD1, 6 bases. Germline V gene sequence: CDR1 LNHNV, CDR2 YYDKDF (reference sequence). The CDR3 is 15 amino acids. V was clipped by 8 bases and J by 8 bases, with 24 bases between them.

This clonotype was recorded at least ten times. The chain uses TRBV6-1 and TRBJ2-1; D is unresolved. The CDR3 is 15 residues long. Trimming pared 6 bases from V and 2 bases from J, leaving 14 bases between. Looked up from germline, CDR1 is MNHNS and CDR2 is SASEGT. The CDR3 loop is CASRPTAVPYNEQFF. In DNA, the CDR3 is TGTGCCAGCAGGCCTACGGCGGTACCCTACAATGAGCAGTTCTTC.

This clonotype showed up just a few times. CDR3 residues: CASSAGQGNGYTF. In DNA, the CDR3 is TGTGCCAGCAGCGCGGGACAGGGTAATGGCTACACCTTC. The chain combines TRBV7-3 with TRBJ1-2; 9 bases match TRBD1. V dropped 5 bases and J dropped 6; count of bases not matched to a gene: 4. CDR1 is SGHTA, CDR2 FQGTGA, per germline. This CDR3 has 13 amino acids.

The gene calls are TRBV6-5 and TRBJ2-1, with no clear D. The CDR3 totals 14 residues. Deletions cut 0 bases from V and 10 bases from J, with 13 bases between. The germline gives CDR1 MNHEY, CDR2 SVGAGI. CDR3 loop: CASSYSSSAYEQFF. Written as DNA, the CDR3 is TGTGCCAGCAGTTACTCGTCATCAGCCTACGAGCAGTTCTTC.

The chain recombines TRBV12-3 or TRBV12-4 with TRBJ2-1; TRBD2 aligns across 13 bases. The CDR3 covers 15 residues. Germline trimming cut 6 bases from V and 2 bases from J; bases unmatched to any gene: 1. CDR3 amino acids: CASRLAGGTYNEQFF. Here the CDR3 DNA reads TGTGCCAGCAGACTAGCGGGGGGGACCTACAATGAGCAGTTCTTC.

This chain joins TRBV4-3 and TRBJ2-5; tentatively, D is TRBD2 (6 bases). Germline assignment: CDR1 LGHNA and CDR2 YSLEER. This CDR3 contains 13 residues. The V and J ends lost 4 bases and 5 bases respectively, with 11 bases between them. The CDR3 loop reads CASSRVAAETQYF. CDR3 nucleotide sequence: TGCGCCAGCAGCCGGGTAGCGGCGGAGACCCAGTACTTC.

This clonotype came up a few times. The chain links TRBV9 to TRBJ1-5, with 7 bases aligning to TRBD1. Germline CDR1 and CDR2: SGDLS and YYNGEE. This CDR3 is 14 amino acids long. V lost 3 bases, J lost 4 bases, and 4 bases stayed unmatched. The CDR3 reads CASSGGQANQPQHF. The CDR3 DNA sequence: TGTGCCAGCAGCGGAGGACAGGCTAATCAGCCCCAGCATTTT. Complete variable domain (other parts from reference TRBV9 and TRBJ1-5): DSGVTQTPKHLITATGQRVTLRCSPRSGDLSVYWYQQSLDQGLQFLIQYYNGEERAKGNILERFSAQQFPDLHSELNLSSLELGDSALYFCASSGGQANQPQHFGDGTRLSIL.

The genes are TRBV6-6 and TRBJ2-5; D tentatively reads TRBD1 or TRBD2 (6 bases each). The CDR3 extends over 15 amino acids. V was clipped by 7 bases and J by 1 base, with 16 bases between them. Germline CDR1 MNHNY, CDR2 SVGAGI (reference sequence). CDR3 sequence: CASTLLWGAQETQYF. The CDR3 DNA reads TGTGCCAGCACCCTATTGTGGGGGGCCCAAGAGACCCAGTACTTC.

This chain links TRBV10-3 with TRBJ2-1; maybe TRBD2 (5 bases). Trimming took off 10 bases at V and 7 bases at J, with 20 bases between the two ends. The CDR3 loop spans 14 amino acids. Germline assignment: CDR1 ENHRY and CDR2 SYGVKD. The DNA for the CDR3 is TGTGCCACTTACTCCCTGGAGACTACAAATGAGCAGTTCTTC. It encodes CATYSLETTNEQFF.

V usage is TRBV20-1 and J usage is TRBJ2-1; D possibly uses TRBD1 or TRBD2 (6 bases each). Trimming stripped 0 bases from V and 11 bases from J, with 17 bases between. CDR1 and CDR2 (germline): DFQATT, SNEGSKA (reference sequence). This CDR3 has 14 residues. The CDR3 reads CSARDRGGRDKQFF. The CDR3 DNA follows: TGCAGTGCTAGAGATCGCGGAGGGCGGGACAAGCAGTTCTTC.

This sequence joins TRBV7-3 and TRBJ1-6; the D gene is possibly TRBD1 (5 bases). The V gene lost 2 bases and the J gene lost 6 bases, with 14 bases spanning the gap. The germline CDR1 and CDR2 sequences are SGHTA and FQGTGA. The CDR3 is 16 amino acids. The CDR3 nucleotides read TGTGCCAGCAGCTTACAGTCCCGGGGCACTAATTCACCCCTCCACTTT. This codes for CASSLQSRGTNSPLHF.

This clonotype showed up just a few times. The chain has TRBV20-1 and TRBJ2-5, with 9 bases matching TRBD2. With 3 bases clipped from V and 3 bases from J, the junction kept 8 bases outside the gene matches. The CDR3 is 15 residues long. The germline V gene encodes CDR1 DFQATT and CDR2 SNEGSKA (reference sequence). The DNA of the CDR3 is TGCAGTGCTAGGTTCTTAGCGGGGGACAAAGAGACCCAGTACTTC. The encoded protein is CSARFLAGDKETQYF.

The CDR3 coding sequence is TGCAGCGTTCACCGTCCCCTGGGGCAGGGTAAGGTGAATGAGCAGTTCTTC. This gives the protein CSVHRPLGQGKVNEQFF. The chain joins TRBV29-1 to TRBJ2-1; the D gene is possibly TRBD1 (5 bases). The CDR3 runs to 17 residues. V lost 5 bases and J 7 bases, leaving 27 bases between the germline ends. Germline-derived CDR1 and CDR2 are SQVTM and ANQGSEA.

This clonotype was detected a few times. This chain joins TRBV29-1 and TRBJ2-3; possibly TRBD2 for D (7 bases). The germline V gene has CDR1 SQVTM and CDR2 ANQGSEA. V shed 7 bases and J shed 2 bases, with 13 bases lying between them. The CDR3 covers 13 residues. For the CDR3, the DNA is TGCAGCGGGGCGGGGGCCCTCACAGATACGCAGTATTTT. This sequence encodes CSGAGALTDTQYF.

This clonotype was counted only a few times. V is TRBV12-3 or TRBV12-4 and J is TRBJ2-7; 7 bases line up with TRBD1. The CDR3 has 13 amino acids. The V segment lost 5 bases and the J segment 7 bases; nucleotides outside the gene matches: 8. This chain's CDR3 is CASSPGQAREQYF. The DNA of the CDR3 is TGTGCCAGCAGTCCAGGACAGGCCAGGGAGCAGTACTTC.

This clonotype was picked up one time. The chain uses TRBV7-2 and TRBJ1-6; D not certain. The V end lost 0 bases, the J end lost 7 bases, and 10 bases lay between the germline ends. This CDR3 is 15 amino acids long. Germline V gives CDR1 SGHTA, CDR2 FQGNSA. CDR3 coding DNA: TGTGCCAGCAGCTTAGCCAGTCCGATAAATTCACCCCTCCACTTT. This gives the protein CASSLASPINSPLHF.

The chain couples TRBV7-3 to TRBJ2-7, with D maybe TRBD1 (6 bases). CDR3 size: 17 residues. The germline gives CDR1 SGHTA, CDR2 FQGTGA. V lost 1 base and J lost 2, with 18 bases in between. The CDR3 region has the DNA TGTGCCAGCAGCTTAAGAGGGGGTGAATCCCCCCCCTACGAGCAGTACTTC. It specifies CASSLRGGESPPYEQYF.